These T cell receptor beta chains were read from a single sample in a study of blood T cell repertoires in COVID-19. This table comes from immunoSEQ multiplex PCR, and its TCRdb copy is limited to in-frame clones, with some not included. The data contain over 250,000 clones, around 89% of them singletons. The sequencing input was PBMCs or T cells enriched from blood (not recorded which). These receptors originate from a man aged 35 to 55 who had recovered from COVID-19. The CDR3 runs from the conserved cysteine through the conserved F or W. D genes are given only for firm matches. Where a row states a size, it is once, few, many or the class of an expanded clone; other rows omit it.

j_gene,abundance,d_gene,v_gene,CDR3nt,CDR3aa
TRBJ2-6,.,TRBD2,TRBV7-2,TGTGCCAGCAGCTTGGGACTAGCGGGAGATCTCTTTGGGGCCAACGTCCTGACTTTC,CASSLGLAGDLFGANVLTF
TRBJ2-7,.,.,TRBV25-1,TGTGCCAGCAGTCTGAGGCAGGGGGGTTCCTACGAGCAGTACTTC,CASSLRQGGSYEQYF
TRBJ2-1,.,.,TRBV11-2,TGTGCCAGCAGTGGGGGCCCACAGGGTAGCTCCTACAATGAGCAGTTCTTC,CASSGGPQGSSYNEQFF
TRBJ1-4,.,.,TRBV5-1,TGCGCCAGCAGCTTGTCCCAGGGTCTCTGGGCAGGGAAGGATGAAAAACTGTTTTTT,CASSLSQGLWAGKDEKLFF
TRBJ1-2,.,.,TRBV19,TGTGCCAGTAAGGCAGGCCATAACTATGGCTACACCTTC,CASKAGHNYGYTF
TRBJ2-7,.,TRBD2,TRBV27,TGTGCCAGCAGACCCCAGGGACTAATACTTCCCTATTCCTACGAGCAGTACTTC,CASRPQGLILPYSYEQYF
TRBJ1-1,.,TRBD1,TRBV7-9,TGTGCCAGCACCTACGGGACAGGGGGTCCTGAAGCTTTCTTT,CASTYGTGGPEAFF
TRBJ2-6,.,TRBD2,TRBV10-3,TGTGCCATTCAGCGGGGCTCTGGGGCCAACGTCCTGACTTTC,CAIQRGSGANVLTF
TRBJ1-2,.,.,TRBV27,TGTGCCAGCAGTCCCCTCAGGACAGACTATGGCTACACCTTC,CASSPLRTDYGYTF
TRBJ1-1,.,TRBD1,TRBV10-1,TGCGCCAGCAGGGGGCGAAACTACACGGACCGGACAGGGCCCACTGAAGCTTTCTTT,CASRGRNYTDRTGPTEAFF
TRBJ1-3,.,.,TRBV6-2/TRBV6-3,TGTGCCAGCAGTTACGACGGACAATCTGGAAACACCATATATTTT,CASSYDGQSGNTIYF
TRBJ2-7,.,TRBD2,TRBV5-1,TGCGCCAGCAGCTTGGACGGGACTAGCGGGGGGATCTCCTACGAGCAGTACTTC,CASSLDGTSGGISYEQYF
TRBJ2-7,.,.,TRBV12-3/TRBV12-4,TGTGCCAGCAGTACTTTAGGAGTGCGCGAGCAGTACTTC,CASSTLGVREQYF
TRBJ2-7,.,TRBD2,TRBV19,TGTGCCAGTAGTCAGACAGGATATCTAGCGGGAGGAATCTACGAGCAGTACTTC,CASSQTGYLAGGIYEQYF
TRBJ2-5,.,.,TRBV4-2,TGTGCCAGCAGCCAAGGAGAAGAGACCCAGTACTTC,CASSQGEETQYF
TRBJ1-5,.,.,TRBV19,TGTGCCAGTAGAGCAGGGCAATTGAACAATCAGCCCCAGCATTTT,CASRAGQLNNQPQHF
TRBJ1-1,.,.,TRBV7-9,TGTGCCAGCAGCTTAGTACAGGGTACGCCTGAAGCTTTCTTT,CASSLVQGTPEAFF
TRBJ2-2,.,.,TRBV28,TGTGCCAGCAGCAGGCTCGATACCGGGGAGCTGTTTTTT,CASSRLDTGELFF
TRBJ1-2,.,TRBD1,TRBV7-9,TGTGCCAGCAGCTTAGACCTTGGGACAGGGGCCTATGGCTACACCTTC,CASSLDLGTGAYGYTF
TRBJ2-1,once,.,TRBV3-1/TRBV3-2,TGTGCCAGCAGCCAAGTCAGCAATGAGCAGTTCTTC,CASSQVSNEQFF
TRBJ2-1,.,.,TRBV13,TGTGCCAGCAGCTTACGGGGAAACAATGAGCAGTTCTTC,CASSLRGNNEQFF
TRBJ1-5,.,.,TRBV28,TGTGCCAGCAGTTTATATCGGGATAGCAATCAGCCCCAGCATTTT,CASSLYRDSNQPQHF
TRBJ1-2,.,TRBD1,TRBV30,TGTGCCTGGGATTTACCGGGACAGGGAAAATACCGGGGCTACACCTTC,CAWDLPGQGKYRGYTF
TRBJ1-1,.,.,TRBV30,TGTGCCTGGAGTTCCGTGTCGAGGGTCCCCACTGAAGCTTTCTTT,CAWSSVSRVPTEAFF
TRBJ1-2,.,TRBD1,TRBV9,TGTGCCAGCAGCGTCCAGGACAGGGGTTTTAACTATGGCTACACCTTC,CASSVQDRGFNYGYTF
TRBJ2-7,.,.,TRBV7-2,TGTGCCAGCAGCTCCTACTCCTACGAGCAGTACTTC,CASSSYSYEQYF
TRBJ1-1,.,TRBD1,TRBV7-9,TGTGCCAGCAGCCATCTACAGGGGTTTTACACTGAAGCTTTCTTT,CASSHLQGFYTEAFF
TRBJ2-3,.,TRBD2,TRBV4-1,TGCGCCAGCAGCCAAGAGTCGGTAAGCGGGAGAAAAGATACGCAGTATTTT,CASSQESVSGRKDTQYF
TRBJ2-1,.,.,TRBV13,TGTGCCAGCAGCCCGCTCCCCCCTAGCTCCTACAATGAGCAGTTCTTC,CASSPLPPSSYNEQFF
TRBJ2-7,.,TRBD2,TRBV7-9,TGTGCCAGCAGCTTAGGGAGACTAGCGGGAGGGCCCCTCCTCGAGCAGTACTTC,CASSLGRLAGGPLLEQYF
TRBJ2-5,.,TRBD1,TRBV7-7,TGTGCCAGCAGTAACGACAGGGGGGTGACGGAGACCCAGTACTTC,CASSNDRGVTETQYF
TRBJ2-7,.,TRBD1,TRBV7-9,TGTGCCAGCAGCTTAGCGGTCATAGGGGGACAGTCCTACGAGCAGTACTTC,CASSLAVIGGQSYEQYF
TRBJ1-2,.,TRBD1,TRBV5-1,TGCGCCAGCAGCTTGGTCGGAGGGGACAGCTACTATGGCTACACCTTC,CASSLVGGDSYYGYTF
TRBJ1-1,.,.,TRBV7-9,TGTGCCAGCAGCCCCCGGGGCAACAGGGTCCACACTGAAGCTTTCTTT,CASSPRGNRVHTEAFF
TRBJ2-2,.,TRBD1,TRBV6-2/TRBV6-3,TGTGCCAGCAGTTTAAGGACAGGCGTTACCGGGGAGCTGTTTTTT,CASSLRTGVTGELFF
TRBJ1-2,few,.,TRBV6-5,TGTGCCAGCAGTTACAGGGGCAGGGGCTATGGCTACACCTTC,CASSYRGRGYGYTF
TRBJ1-2,.,.,TRBV29-1,TGCAGCGTGGCCCCGTCAGCTAACTATGGCTACACCTTC,CSVAPSANYGYTF
TRBJ1-1,many,.,TRBV21-1,TGTGCCAGCAGCAAAGCCGGGACAGGGAACACTGAAGCTTTCTTT,CASSKAGTGNTEAFF
TRBJ2-5,.,TRBD1,TRBV7-9,TGTGCCAGCAGCTCAAACTTCCGACAGGGGCCACTGGAGACCCAGTACTTC,CASSSNFRQGPLETQYF
TRBJ1-1,.,TRBD1,TRBV28,TGTGCCAGCAGGCCGACAGGGGCCCACACTGAAGCTTTCTTT,CASRPTGAHTEAFF
TRBJ2-7,.,TRBD1,TRBV6-5,TGTGCCAGCAGACCTCTACAGGGGGTTGATTACGAGCAGTACTTC,CASRPLQGVDYEQYF
TRBJ1-3,.,.,TRBV7-9,TGTGCCAGCAGCTTAAGGAAGGGGATAGGAAACACCATATATTTT,CASSLRKGIGNTIYF
TRBJ2-6,.,.,TRBV28,TGTGCCAGCAGTTTATTGAGCCGCTCCCCTGGGGCCAACGTCCTGACTTTC,CASSLLSRSPGANVLTF
TRBJ2-2,.,TRBD2,TRBV3-1/TRBV3-2,TGTGCCAGCAGCCCACGGACTAGCGGGGGGGCTTTGGTCACCGGGGAGCTGTTTTTT,CASSPRTSGGALVTGELFF
TRBJ1-2,once,.,TRBV29-1,TGCAGCGTTTTCCGGGACATCTCCTATGGCTACACCTTC,CSVFRDISYGYTF
TRBJ1-6,few,.,TRBV28,TGTGCCAGCAGTTTAGGGGGGGCACGAAATTCACCCCTCCACTTT,CASSLGGARNSPLHF
TRBJ1-1,.,TRBD1,TRBV5-1,TGCGCCAGCAGAGGTCAGGGGGTGAACACTGAAGCTTTCTTT,CASRGQGVNTEAFF
TRBJ2-5,.,TRBD1,TRBV2,TGTGCCAGCAGTGAACAGGGGGCACTCCAAGAGACCCAGTACTTC,CASSEQGALQETQYF
TRBJ1-5,.,.,TRBV6-1,TGTGCCAGCAGTGAATTTCGGCCCCAGCATTTT,CASSEFRPQHF
TRBJ1-1,.,.,TRBV12-3/TRBV12-4,TGTGCCAGCAGTTTACAGGGTAACACTGAAGCTTTCTTT,CASSLQGNTEAFF
TRBJ2-1,.,.,TRBV10-1,TGCGCCAGCAGTGAGTCCCCCCAGGGGACGTTGAATGAGCAGTTCTTC,CASSESPQGTLNEQFF